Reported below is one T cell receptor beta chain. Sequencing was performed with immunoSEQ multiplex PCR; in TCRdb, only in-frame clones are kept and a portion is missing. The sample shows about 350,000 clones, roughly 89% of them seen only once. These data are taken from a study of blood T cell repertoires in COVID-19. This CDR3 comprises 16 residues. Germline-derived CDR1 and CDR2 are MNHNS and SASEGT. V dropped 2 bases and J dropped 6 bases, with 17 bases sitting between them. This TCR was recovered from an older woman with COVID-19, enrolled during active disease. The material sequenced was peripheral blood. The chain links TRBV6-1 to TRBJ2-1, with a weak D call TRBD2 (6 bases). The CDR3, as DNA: TGTGCCAGCAGTGAAAAGGTTCGGGTTAGCGGCAATGAGCAGTTCTTC. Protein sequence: CASSEKVRVSGNEQFF.